Shown below are 9 T cell receptor beta chains from a single sample sequenced in a study of shared clonotypes between healthy human individuals. Assay used: immunoSEQ multiplex PCR; TCRdb lists only in-frame clones, some missing. The sample gives about 2,200,000 clones, 85% to 95% of which show up once; more than 1.5% is in the top ten. The naive CD8 subset, CD45RO-negative cells positively selected for CCR7, excluded terminally differentiated effector memory CD45RA+ cells. Source material: naive CD8+ T cells from PBMCs. The receptor set was obtained from a man younger than 30 in good health. Some clones in this sample may be carry-over from other donors' samples.

The chain combines TRBV7-8 with TRBJ1-1, with D possibly being TRBD1 (6 bases). The germline V and J ends were trimmed by 1 base and 5 bases, with 17 bases remaining between them. Germline lookup yields CDR1 SGHVS and CDR2 FQNEAQ. The CDR3 length is 16 residues. The CDR3 here is CASSLDYPGVRTEAFF. The CDR3 DNA reads as TGTGCCAGCAGCTTAGATTATCCAGGGGTGAGGACTGAAGCTTTCTTT.

To note about this clone: Different DNA sequences within this sample yield the same CDR3. V usage is TRBV9 and J usage is TRBJ1-1; D not certain. The germline CDR1 and CDR2 sequences are SGDLS and YYNGEE. Between the trimmed V and J ends, which lost 4 bases and 0 bases, there was a span of 10 bases. CDR3 length: 14 amino acids. The CDR3 protein is CASSPPGLNTEAFF. CDR3 DNA: TGTGCCAGCAGCCCACCCGGGTTGAACACTGAAGCTTTCTTT.

The chain recombines TRBV4-1 with TRBJ1-5; 7 nucleotides agree with TRBD1. The ends lost 4 bases at V and 5 bases at J; junction bases unmatched: 5. Germline V lookup: CDR1 MGHRA, CDR2 YSYEKL. The CDR3 runs 14 residues. CDR3 nucleotides: TGCGCCAGCAGCCGCCGACAGGGAGATCAGCCCCAGCATTTT. Amino acid sequence: CASSRRQGDQPQHF.

This chain uses TRBV5-6 with TRBJ2-3, with D possibly TRBD1 on 6 matching bases. Germline V lookup: CDR1 SGHDT, CDR2 YYEEEE. The CDR3 has 15 residues. V was clipped by 2 bases and J by 1 base, with 11 bases between them. The CDR3 loop reads CASSLIYRGTDTQYF. The CDR3 coding sequence is TGTGCCAGCAGCTTAATTTACAGGGGCACAGATACGCAGTATTTT.

This chain joins TRBV19 and TRBJ1-4; D unresolved. The V end lost 7 bases, the J end lost 8 bases, and 11 bases lay between the germline ends. Per the germline V gene, CDR1 is LNHDA and CDR2 is SQIVND (reference sequence). The CDR3 sequence is 12 residues long. The DNA of the CDR3 is TGTGCCAGTACCGCCGGGCCCGAAAAACTGTTTTTT. This encodes CASTAGPEKLFF.

This chain links TRBV4-1 with TRBJ1-3; D is unclear. Trimming stripped 1 base from V and 1 base from J, with 17 bases between. Germline V gene lookup returns CDR1 MGHRA and CDR2 YSYEKL. The CDR3 covers 18 residues. The CDR3 is CASSQVSSRLFSGNTIYF. The CDR3 nucleotides are TGCGCCAGCAGCCAAGTTTCATCCCGGTTGTTTTCTGGAAACACCATATATTTT.

The gene calls are TRBV6-5 and TRBJ1-4; tentatively, D is TRBD1 (5 bases). Per germline, CDR1 MNHEY and CDR2 SVGAGI. V was trimmed by 7 bases and J by 3 bases, leaving 15 bases between them. The CDR3 is 15 residues long. The CDR3 sequence: CASIPRAGANEKLFF. The CDR3 DNA sequence: TGTGCCAGCATTCCCAGGGCCGGGGCTAATGAAAAACTGTTTTTT.

The rearrangement uses TRBV4-3 and TRBJ1-5; tentative D call: TRBD1 (5 bases). In germline, CDR1 is LGHNA, CDR2 YSLEER. The CDR3 contains 16 residues. Deletions cut 0 bases from V and 1 base from J, with 10 bases between. The CDR3 DNA is TGCGCCAGCAGCCAAGATTGGGGGGTGAGCAATCAGCCCCAGCATTTT. It codes for CASSQDWGVSNQPQHF.

This clone was counted once. This rearrangement joins TRBV6-1 to TRBJ2-7; D might be TRBD1 (6 bases). V lost 5 bases and J lost 3, with 17 bases in between. Germline CDR1 is MNHNS and CDR2 is SASEGT. This CDR3 is built from 15 residues. The CDR3 coding sequence is TGTGCCAGCAGTTCCGACAGGTTCATCAGCTACGAGCAGTACTTC. Encoded protein: CASSSDRFISYEQYF.